This T cell receptor (beta chain) derives from a study of blood T cell repertoires in COVID-19. The CDR3 consists of 15 residues. Germline CDR1 reads MNHEY; CDR2 reads SVGAGI. Trimming cost V 6 bases and J 0 bases, with 12 bases left between them. Here immunoSEQ multiplex PCR was the method, and the copy in TCRdb shows in-frame clones only, minus some. The data contain under 300,000 clones, approximately 88% of them seen just once; the ten biggest clones take up 0.65% to 0.95%. The chain is built from TRBV6-5 and TRBJ1-3, with unresolved D. This TCR derives from a woman in her 30s with acute or convalescent COVID-19. Sequences were obtained from peripheral blood. The CDR3 nucleotides read TGTGCCAGCAGATTCCCACAGAGCTCTGGAAACACCATATATTTT. Protein product: CASRFPQSSGNTIYF.